This TCR beta chain was observed in a study of T cells in Graves' hyperthyroidism and ophthalmopathy. Per germline, CDR1 SGDLS and CDR2 YYNGEE. The V and J ends lost 0 bases and 5 bases respectively, with 16 bases between them. The CDR3 covers 16 residues. RNA transcripts served as the template for amplifying TCR beta CDR3 regions. First-round RT-PCR targeting the TCR CDR3 was performed with the HTBI primer set. TCRdb re-called the multiplex PCR reads with MiXCR, one entry per CDR3 protein. Among 350,000 or so distinct CDR3 sequences, less than 20% were seen once, and the ten largest hold 15% to 18%. The chain recombines TRBV9 with TRBJ2-3; TRBD2 is a possible D gene (6 bases). The specimen was blood. The TCR was taken from a woman aged 35 to 49 with Graves' ophthalmopathy. Here the CDR3 reads CASSVGAAGIGDTQYF. The CDR3 DNA is TGTGCCAGCAGCGTAGGGGCCGCGGGAATTGGAGATACGCAGTATTTT.